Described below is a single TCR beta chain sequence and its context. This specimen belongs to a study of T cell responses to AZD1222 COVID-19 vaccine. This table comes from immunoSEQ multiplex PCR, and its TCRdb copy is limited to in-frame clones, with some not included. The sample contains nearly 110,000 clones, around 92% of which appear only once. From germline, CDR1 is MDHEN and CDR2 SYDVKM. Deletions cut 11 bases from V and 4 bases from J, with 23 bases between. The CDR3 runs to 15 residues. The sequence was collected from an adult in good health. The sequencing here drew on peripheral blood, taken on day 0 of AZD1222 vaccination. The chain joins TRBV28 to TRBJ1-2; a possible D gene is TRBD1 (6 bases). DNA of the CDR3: TGTGCCGGGGGCGGAAGAGGGGGATTAGGCTATGGCTACACCTTC. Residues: CAGGGRGGLGYGYTF.